The 30 T cell receptor beta chains below all came from one sample that was sequenced in a study of cytomegalovirus exposure and HLA in healthy donors. Measured with immunoSEQ multiplex PCR; TCRdb has only the in-frame clones, and not every one. The table lists 90,000 to 150,000 clones, around nine tenths of them singletons. The source material was PBMCs. The receptors here all came from a woman aged 18 to 35 in good health and CMV-seropositive.

The J gene is TRBJ2-7, the V gene TRBV9; 8 bases match TRBD1. CDR1 SGDLS and CDR2 YYNGEE come from the germline V gene. The CDR3 consists of 16 residues. The trim removed 0 bases at V and 3 bases at J, leaving 8 bases unmatched. CDR3 residues: CASSVDEGRGLYEQYF. The CDR3 bases are TGTGCCAGCAGCGTAGATGAGGGCAGGGGGCTCTACGAGCAGTACTTC.

This chain links TRBV7-2 with TRBJ2-5; D not certain. V gave up 3 bases and J gave up 2 bases, with 10 bases separating them. CDR1 SGHTA and CDR2 FQGNSA come from the germline V gene. This CDR3 has 14 amino acids. In DNA form, the CDR3 reads TGTGCCAGCAGCTTCGCAGGAATTCAAGAGACCCAGTACTTC. It specifies CASSFAGIQETQYF.

This rearrangement joins TRBV5-8 to TRBJ1-1; D possibly corresponds to TRBD1 (5 bases). From germline, CDR1 is SGHTS and CDR2 YDEGEE. The CDR3 runs 17 residues. Trimming cost V 3 bases and J 0 bases, with 18 bases left between them. CDR3 sequence: CASSSYTGAAMNTEAFF. CDR3 in DNA: TGTGCCAGCAGCTCCTATACAGGTGCCGCCATGAACACTGAAGCTTTCTTT.

The chain links TRBV2 to TRBJ2-1, with D maybe TRBD2 (5 bases). V was clipped by 4 bases and J by 4 bases, with 29 bases between them. The CDR3 sequence is 20 residues long. The germline V gene has CDR1 SNHLY and CDR2 FYNNEI. The CDR3 DNA sequence: TGTGCCAGCAGTGTCCTCTTGTGGGAGCGTCCGACTTTGGAATACAATGAGCAGTTCTTC. Protein sequence: CASSVLLWERPTLEYNEQFF.

The chain employs TRBV18 and TRBJ2-7; 10 bases line up with TRBD1. The germline V gene encodes CDR1 KGHSH and CDR2 LQKENI. The CDR3 totals 14 residues. Trimming at V came to 2 bases and at J to 5 bases, leaving 3 bases not matched to a gene. The CDR3 region is CASSPDRGRHEQYF. The CDR3 nucleotides are TGTGCCAGCTCACCAGACAGGGGGCGGCACGAGCAGTACTTC. The entire variable domain, with the rest obtained from reference TRBV18 and TRBJ2-7, is as follows: NAGVMQNPRHLVRRRGQEARLRCSPMKGHSHVYWYRQLPEEGLKFMVYLQKENIIDESGMPKERFSAEFPKEGPSILRIQQVVRGDSAAYFCASSPDRGRHEQYFGPGTRLTVT.

V and J are TRBV30 and TRBJ1-2, with 7 bases matching TRBD1. This CDR3 has 15 amino acids. V was pared by 0 bases and J by 3 bases, with 7 bases of the junction left unmatched. Germline V gene lookup returns CDR1 GTSNPN and CDR2 SVGIG (reference sequence). CDR3 residues: CAWSVRGGIYYGYTF. The CDR3, as DNA: TGTGCCTGGAGTGTAAGAGGGGGCATTTACTATGGCTACACCTTC. The full variable domain, with the rest looked up from reference TRBV30 and TRBJ1-2, is SQTIHQWPATLVQPVGSPLSLECTVEGTSNPNLYWYRQAAGRGLQLLFYSVGIGQISSEVPQNLSASRPQDRQFILSSKKLLLSDSGFYLCAWSVRGGIYYGYTFGSGTRLTVV.

The chain recombines TRBV30 with TRBJ2-7; possible D gene TRBD1, 7 bases. Trimming stripped 8 bases from V and 2 bases from J, with 16 bases between. CDR1 and CDR2 from the germline V gene are GTSNPN and SVGIG (reference sequence). The CDR3 length is 13 residues. The CDR3 nucleotides are TGTGCCGGGCAGGGGGACTTTACCTACGAGCAGTACTTC. This translates into CAGQGDFTYEQYF. The full variable domain, in which reference TRBV30 and TRBJ2-7 provide the parts outside the CDR3, is SQTIHQWPATLVQPVGSPLSLECTVEGTSNPNLYWYRQAAGRGLQLLFYSVGIGQISSEVPQNLSASRPQDRQFILSSKKLLLSDSGFYLCAGQGDFTYEQYFGPGTRLTVT.

This clone turned up a few times. The chain recombines TRBV6-1 with TRBJ1-5; no definite D call. This CDR3 has 12 residues. The V gene lost 5 bases and the J gene lost 3 bases, with 5 bases spanning the gap. CDR1 and CDR2 (germline): MNHNS, SASEGT. The CDR3 sequence: CASSFLNQPQHF. The CDR3 region has the DNA TGTGCCAGCAGTTTTCTCAATCAGCCCCAGCATTTT.

The chain couples TRBV6-5 to TRBJ2-1; perhaps TRBD2 as D (6 bases). This CDR3 has 14 amino acids. V was pared by 5 bases and J by 9 bases, with 17 bases between. Germline-derived CDR1 and CDR2 are MNHEY and SVGAGI. The CDR3 sequence: CASSPPGTPSEQFF. The CDR3 bases are TGTGCCAGCAGTCCCCCTGGGACTCCCAGTGAGCAGTTCTTC.

The gene calls are TRBV5-1 and TRBJ1-4; TRBD1 matches at 8 bases. After removal of 1 base from V and 1 base from J, the junction contained 3 bases not matched to a gene. Germline V gives CDR1 SGHRS, CDR2 YFSETQ. The CDR3 contains 16 residues. CDR3 nucleotide sequence: TGCGCCAGCAGCTTGCCGACAGGGGAAACTAATGAAAAACTGTTTTTT. This gives the protein CASSLPTGETNEKLFF.

The J gene is TRBJ1-1, the V gene TRBV6-5, with TRBD1 identical over 10 bases. CDR3 size: 14 residues. Germline loops: CDR1 MNHEY, CDR2 SVGAGI. V lost 7 bases, J lost 4 bases, and 6 bases stayed unmatched. The CDR3, as DNA: TGTGCCAGCACCGTGGACAGGGGGGGCACTGAAGCTTTCTTT. Translating gives CASTVDRGGTEAFF.

The chain joins TRBV9 to TRBJ2-7; TRBD1 agrees at 7 bases. The CDR3 sequence is 16 residues long. The J segment lost 3 bases and the V segment lost 3 bases, leaving 12 bases of the junction unmatched. CDR1 and CDR2 (germline): SGDLS, YYNGEE. The CDR3 region has the DNA TGTGCCAGCAGCGGGGCCAAAAACAGGGGAGTCTACGAGCAGTACTTC. This translates into CASSGAKNRGVYEQYF.

In DNA, the CDR3 is TGTGCCAGCAGCCCCGGGACACCGAACACTGAAGCTTTCTTT. This gives the protein CASSPGTPNTEAFF. The V gene is TRBV7-9, the J gene TRBJ1-1; TRBD1 might be the D (6 bases). The V gene lost 5 bases and the J gene lost 1 base, with 11 bases spanning the gap. The CDR3 extends over 14 amino acids. Germline V gene data show CDR1 as SEHNR and CDR2 as FQNEAQ (reference sequence).

The V and J genes are TRBV10-3 and TRBJ2-7, with 7 nucleotides matching TRBD1. V trimming: 10 bases; J trimming: 2 bases; junction bases outside the gene matches: 5. CDR1 is ENHRY, CDR2 SYGVKD, per germline. This CDR3 has 12 amino acids. The DNA of the CDR3 is TGTGCCACCCGGACAGGTCCCTACGAGCAGTACTTC. It specifies CATRTGPYEQYF.

This chain links TRBV4-1 with TRBJ2-2, with TRBD1 matching 11 bases. Germline V gene data show CDR1 as MGHRA and CDR2 as YSYEKL. The CDR3 length is 16 residues. With V trimmed by 3 bases and J by 4 bases, 4 bases remained unmatched. CDR3 nucleotides: TGCGCCAGCAGCCATCCCGGGACAGGGGGCACCGGGGAGCTGTTTTTT. It translates to CASSHPGTGGTGELFF.

J is TRBJ1-2 and V is TRBV7-9; possible D gene TRBD1, 5 bases. This CDR3 is built from 14 residues. Germline values: CDR1 SEHNR, CDR2 FQNEAQ (reference sequence). Trimming took off 5 bases at V and 4 bases at J, with 14 bases between the two ends. CDR3 in DNA: TGTGCCAGCAGCCTGGAGGGGCCCGGCTATGGCTACACCTTC. This sequence encodes CASSLEGPGYGYTF. Complete variable domain (other parts from reference TRBV7-9 and TRBJ1-2): DTGVSQNPRHKITKRGQNVTFRCDPISEHNRLYWYRQTLGQGPEFLTYFQNEAQLEKSRLLSDRFSAERPKGSFSTLEIQRTEQGDSAMYLCASSLEGPGYGYTFGSGTRLTVV.

The chain links TRBV2 to TRBJ2-2; 8 positions agree with TRBD1. J was trimmed by 4 bases and V by 2 bases; bases with no gene match: 3. The germline V gene has CDR1 SNHLY and CDR2 FYNNEI. This CDR3 comprises 15 residues. CDR3 in amino acids: CASSEQGAGTGELFF. For the CDR3, the DNA is TGTGCCAGCAGTGAACAGGGGGCGGGCACCGGGGAGCTGTTTTTT.

CDR3 nucleotides: TGTGCCAGCAGCAAAGAGGGGAACAGGGTAGACACCTTC. Its translation: CASSKEGNRVDTF. The chain couples TRBV21-1 to TRBJ1-2; TRBD1 was called by the table and not checked on the DNA. TRBV21-1 is a pseudogene. The CDR3 spans 13 residues.

This chain uses TRBV15 with TRBJ1-1, with D hard to call. In germline, CDR1 is LNHNV, CDR2 YYDKDF (reference sequence). V lost 1 base and J 13 bases, leaving 25 bases between the germline ends. The CDR3 sequence is 16 residues long. The CDR3 loop reads CATSRARVETDRMVFF. As DNA, the CDR3 is TGTGCCACCAGCAGAGCGCGGGTTGAAACAGATCGAATGGTTTTCTTT. Drawing the rest from reference TRBV15 and TRBJ1-1, the complete variable domain is DAMVIQNPRYQVTQFGKPVTLSCSQTLNHNVMYWYQQKSSQAPKLLFHYYDKDFNNEADTPDNFQSRRPNTSFCFLDIRSPGLGDTAMYLCATSRARVETDRMVFFGQGTRLTVV.

V and J are TRBV7-2 and TRBJ2-1; 8 bases match TRBD1. The CDR3 spans 17 residues. Germline CDR1 reads SGHTA; CDR2 reads FQGNSA. V shed 2 bases, J shed 6 bases, and the junction held 12 bases outside the gene matches. CDR3: CASSLNRGYGRGNEQFF. CDR3 DNA sequence: TGTGCCAGCAGCTTAAACAGGGGGTATGGCAGGGGCAATGAGCAGTTCTTC.

The chain recombines TRBV18 with TRBJ1-4; TRBD1 might be the D (5 bases). Trimming took 6 bases from V and 8 from J, leaving 13 bases between them. The CDR3 contains 13 residues. Germline assignment: CDR1 KGHSH and CDR2 LQKENI. CDR3 protein: CASSGGTSEKLFF. The CDR3 nucleotides read TGTGCCAGCTCGGGCGGGACCTCGGAAAAACTGTTTTTT.

The chain joins TRBV6-1 to TRBJ1-1; D perhaps matches TRBD1 (5 bases). CDR3 length equals 14 residues. V lost 5 bases and J 5 bases, leaving 15 bases between the germline ends. Germline V gives CDR1 MNHNS, CDR2 SASEGT. The DNA for the CDR3 is TGTGCCAGCAGTATGACCCGGGACTCAACTGAAGCTTTCTTT. This codes for CASSMTRDSTEAFF.

The CDR3 DNA follows: TGTGCCAGTAGTATAGAAGCGGGGCGGGGCGGCACAGATACGCAGTATTTT. Amino acid sequence: CASSIEAGRGGTDTQYF. This sequence joins TRBV19 and TRBJ2-3, with TRBD2 matching 7 bases. V lost 0 bases, J lost 1 base, and 7 bases stayed unmatched. Germline V CDR1 and CDR2: LNHDA, SQIVND (reference sequence). CDR3 length: 17 amino acids.

The rearrangement links TRBV25-1 to TRBJ2-2; TRBD1 matches 10 bases. This CDR3 spans 16 amino acids. Germline CDR1 MGHDK, CDR2 SYGVNS. Losses at the gene ends were 6 bases for V and 5 bases for J; bases not matched to a gene: 9. The CDR3 region is CASSRSTDRGTGELFF. The CDR3 DNA is TGTGCCAGCAGCAGGAGCACGGACAGGGGGACCGGGGAGCTGTTTTTT.

The chain recombines TRBV6-1 with TRBJ2-7, with D perhaps TRBD1 (5 bases). The germline V gene encodes CDR1 MNHNS and CDR2 SASEGT. The CDR3 totals 16 residues. V was clipped by 3 bases and J by 7 bases, with 22 bases between them. This CDR3 is CASSDTDRYLSGEQYF. The CDR3 DNA sequence: TGTGCCAGCAGTGATACCGACAGATACCTCTCTGGGGAGCAGTACTTC.

This chain links TRBV6-5 with TRBJ2-7; maybe TRBD2 (5 bases). Looked up from germline, CDR1 is MNHEY and CDR2 is SVGAGI. Deletions cut 5 bases from V and 2 bases from J, with 16 bases between. This CDR3 has 15 amino acids. Here the CDR3 DNA reads TGTGCCAGCAGTCACAGCCCCGGGAACACCTACGAGCAGTACTTC. The encoded protein is CASSHSPGNTYEQYF.

The chain combines TRBV18 with TRBJ1-1, with TRBD1 as a possible D gene (5 bases). The CDR3 totals 14 residues. Germline V gene sequence: CDR1 KGHSH, CDR2 LQKENI. V lost 2 bases, J lost 1 base, and 8 bases lay in between. The CDR3 region is CASSPSQGNTEAFF. DNA of the CDR3: TGTGCCAGCTCACCAAGCCAGGGGAACACTGAAGCTTTCTTT.

The rearrangement joins TRBV13 to TRBJ2-4, with a tentative D call TRBD1 (5 bases). This CDR3 comprises 15 residues. Germline-derived CDR1 and CDR2 are PRHDT and FYEKMQ (reference sequence). The V end was cut by 5 bases, the J end by 0 bases, with 11 bases between. The CDR3 coding sequence is TGTGCCAGCAGCCCATCAGGGATAGCCAAAAACATTCAGTACTTC. It is translated as CASSPSGIAKNIQYF.

The chain uses TRBV19 and TRBJ2-7; 7 nucleotides match TRBD1. CDR3 length: 16 amino acids. Germline V gene lookup returns CDR1 LNHDA and CDR2 SQIVND (reference sequence). Trimming cost V 4 bases and J 0 bases; bases outside gene matches: 9. The DNA for the CDR3 is TGTGCCAGTAGTAAGTTGGGACAGATCGACTCCTACGAGCAGTACTTC. It codes for CASSKLGQIDSYEQYF.

The chain couples TRBV19 to TRBJ1-1; tentative D call: TRBD1 (6 bases). V lost 6 bases, J lost 8 bases, and 10 bases lay in between. Germline V gene sequence: CDR1 LNHDA, CDR2 SQIVND (reference sequence). There are 11 residues in the CDR3. DNA for the CDR3: TGTGCCAGTAGCCGAGACAGGGAAGCTTTCTTT. Its protein product is CASSRDREAFF.